This record concerns one T cell receptor (beta chain) sequence. CDR1 SGHVS and CDR2 FQNEAQ come from the germline V gene. V gave up 1 base and J gave up 0 bases, with 9 bases separating them. The CDR3 has 15 amino acids. Primers for the PCR totalled 60 Vbeta and 13 Jbeta. Method: immunoSEQ multiplex PCR; TCRdb's copy keeps in-frame clones and lacks some. The data contain approximately 110,000 clones, roughly 73% of them singletons. This specimen comes from a study of cytomegalovirus exposure and HLA in healthy donors. The sequencing sample was made of PBMCs. The chain recombines TRBV7-8 with TRBJ1-1, with no clear D. The sequence derives from a woman in her twenties or thirties in good health and CMV-seronegative. The CDR3 here is CASSLEFIMNTEAFF. The DNA for the CDR3 is TGTGCCAGCAGCTTAGAATTCATCATGAACACTGAAGCTTTCTTT.